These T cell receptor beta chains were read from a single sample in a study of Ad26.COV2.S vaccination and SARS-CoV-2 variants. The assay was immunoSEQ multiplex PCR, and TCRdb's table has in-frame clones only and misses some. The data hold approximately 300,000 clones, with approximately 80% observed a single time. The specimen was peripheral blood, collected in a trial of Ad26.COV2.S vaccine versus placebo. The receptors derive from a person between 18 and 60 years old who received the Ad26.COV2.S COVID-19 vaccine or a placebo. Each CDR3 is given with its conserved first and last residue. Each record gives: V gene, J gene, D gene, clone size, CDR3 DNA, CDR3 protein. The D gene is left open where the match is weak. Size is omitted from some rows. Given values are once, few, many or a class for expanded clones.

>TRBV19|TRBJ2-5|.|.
TGTGCCAGTAGTAAGCAGACGCAAGAGACCCAGTACTTC
CASSKQTQETQYF
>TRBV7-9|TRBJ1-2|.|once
TGTGCCAGCAGCTTAGAGGCGGCCTCGAGTGGCTACACCTTC
CASSLEAASSGYTF
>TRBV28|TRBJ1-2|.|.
TGTGCCAGCCGACCACAAAACTATGGCTACACCTTC
CASRPQNYGYTF
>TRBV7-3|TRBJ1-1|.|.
TGTGCCAGCAGCCGTCTTGGGGCGAACACTGAAGCTTTCTTT
CASSRLGANTEAFF
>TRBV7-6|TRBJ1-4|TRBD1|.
TGTGCCAGCAGGACCGGGACAGGGGGAGGTGAAAAACTGTTTTTT
CASRTGTGGGEKLFF
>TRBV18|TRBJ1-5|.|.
TGTGCCAGCTCACCACGACAGCCTTTCAATCAGCCCCAGCATTTT
CASSPRQPFNQPQHF
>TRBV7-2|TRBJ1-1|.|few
TGTGCCAGCAGCTTAAGGGGGGGCATGACTGAAGCTTTCTTT
CASSLRGGMTEAFF
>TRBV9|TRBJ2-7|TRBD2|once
TGTGCCAGCAGCGTAAGCGGGGGGGCCTCCTACGAGCAGTACTTC
CASSVSGGASYEQYF
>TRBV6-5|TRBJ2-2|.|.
TGTGCCAGCCAGACAGCTATAAACACCGGGGAGCTGTTTTTT
CASQTAINTGELFF
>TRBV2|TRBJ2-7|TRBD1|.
TGTGCCAGCGCGGGACAGGACTACGAGCAGTACTTC
CASAGQDYEQYF
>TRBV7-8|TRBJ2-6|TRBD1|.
TGTGCCAGCAGCTTAAAGGGACAGGGAATGGGAGGATCTGGGGCCAACGTCCTGACTTTC
CASSLKGQGMGGSGANVLTF
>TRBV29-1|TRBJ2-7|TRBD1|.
TGCAGCGTAGGACAGGGGTACTACGAGCAGTACTTC
CSVGQGYYEQYF
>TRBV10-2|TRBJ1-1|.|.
TGCGCCAGCACCGGACGGGCGGACACTGAAGCTTTCTTT
CASTGRADTEAFF
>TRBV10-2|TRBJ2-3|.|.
TGCGCCAGCAGGACAGTAAGCACAGATACGCAGTATTTT
CASRTVSTDTQYF
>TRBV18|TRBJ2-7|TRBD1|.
TGTGCCAGCTCACCACTTTCACCGGGACAGGAGTCCTACGAGCAGTACTTC
CASSPLSPGQESYEQYF
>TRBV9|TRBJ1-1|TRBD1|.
TGTGCCAGCAGCCCGCAACAGGGGGCTGGAGCTGAAGCTTTCTTT
CASSPQQGAGAEAFF
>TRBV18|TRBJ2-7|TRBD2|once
TGTGCCAGCTCACCAGAAGGCGGGGGGAGAATCGAGCAGTACTTC
CASSPEGGGRIEQYF
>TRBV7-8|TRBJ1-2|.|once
TGTGCCAGCAGCTTAACCCGGGAGAAAGGGTTTAACTATGGCTACACCTTC
CASSLTREKGFNYGYTF
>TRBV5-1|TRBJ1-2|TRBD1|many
TGCGCCAGCAGCGTGTGGACAGGGGGAGGCTATGGCTACACCTTC
CASSVWTGGGYGYTF
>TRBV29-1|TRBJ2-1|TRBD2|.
TGCAGCGTGGGACTAGCGGGGGACTACAATGAGCAGTTCTTC
CSVGLAGDYNEQFF
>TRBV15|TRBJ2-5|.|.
TGTGCCACCAGCCAAGGCCTCAGCGCCCAAGAGACCCAGTACTTC
CATSQGLSAQETQYF
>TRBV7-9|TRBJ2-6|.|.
TGTGCCAGCAGCCCGTACGGATCTGGGGCCAACGTCCTGACTTTC
CASSPYGSGANVLTF
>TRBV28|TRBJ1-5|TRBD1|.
TGTGCCAGCAGAATACAGGGGAGCGATCAGCCCCAGCATTTT
CASRIQGSDQPQHF
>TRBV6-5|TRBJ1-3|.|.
TGTGCCAGCAGGACGACAGGTGGAAACACCATATATTTT
CASRTTGGNTIYF
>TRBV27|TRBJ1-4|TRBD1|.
TGTGCCAGCCGGGACAGGGTTGAAAAACTGTTTTTT
CASRDRVEKLFF
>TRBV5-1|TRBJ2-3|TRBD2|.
TGCGCCAGCGTGCCCAATCCGGGACTAGCAGGAGATACGCAGTATTTT
CASVPNPGLAGDTQYF
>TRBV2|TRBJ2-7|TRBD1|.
TGTGCCAGCAGTGGACAGGGGGGATCGTACGAGCAGTACTTC
CASSGQGGSYEQYF
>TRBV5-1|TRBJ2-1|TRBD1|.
TGCGCCAGCAGCCAACAGGGGACCTACAATGAGCAGTTCTTC
CASSQQGTYNEQFF
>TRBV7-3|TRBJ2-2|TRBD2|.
TGTGCCAGCAGCCCCACCGGCACTAGCGGGGGGGCGTCCGGGGAGCTGTTTTTT
CASSPTGTSGGASGELFF
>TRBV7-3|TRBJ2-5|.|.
TGTGCCAGCAGCCCCTTAAAGTCCTACCCACAAAAAGAGACCCAGTACTTC
CASSPLKSYPQKETQYF
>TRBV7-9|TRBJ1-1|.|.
TGTGCCAGCAGCTTGGCAGGGCTAGCTGAAGCTTTCTTT
CASSLAGLAEAFF
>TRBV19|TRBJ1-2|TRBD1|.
TGTGCCAGTAGTACTGCGACAGGGCCTTCGGGCGGCTACACCTTC
CASSTATGPSGGYTF
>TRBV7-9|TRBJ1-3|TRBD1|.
TGTGCCAGCAGCACCGGGACAGGGCCAAACACCATATATTTT
CASSTGTGPNTIYF
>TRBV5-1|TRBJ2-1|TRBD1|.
TGCGCCAGCAGCCGTGATGTGGGACAGGGGGCGCGGAATGAGCAGTTCTTC
CASSRDVGQGARNEQFF
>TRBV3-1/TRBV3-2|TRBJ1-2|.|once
TGTGCCAGCACAGGTCTCGCCACCGGGGCACTTTATGGCTACACCTTC
CASTGLATGALYGYTF
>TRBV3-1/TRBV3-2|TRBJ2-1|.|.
TGTGCCAGCAGCTTCGAGATGAACAGCTACAATGAGCAGTTCTTC
CASSFEMNSYNEQFF
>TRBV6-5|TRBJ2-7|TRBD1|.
TGTGCCAGCAGTTACAGTAGACAGGGGCCAACCTACGAGCAGTACTTC
CASSYSRQGPTYEQYF